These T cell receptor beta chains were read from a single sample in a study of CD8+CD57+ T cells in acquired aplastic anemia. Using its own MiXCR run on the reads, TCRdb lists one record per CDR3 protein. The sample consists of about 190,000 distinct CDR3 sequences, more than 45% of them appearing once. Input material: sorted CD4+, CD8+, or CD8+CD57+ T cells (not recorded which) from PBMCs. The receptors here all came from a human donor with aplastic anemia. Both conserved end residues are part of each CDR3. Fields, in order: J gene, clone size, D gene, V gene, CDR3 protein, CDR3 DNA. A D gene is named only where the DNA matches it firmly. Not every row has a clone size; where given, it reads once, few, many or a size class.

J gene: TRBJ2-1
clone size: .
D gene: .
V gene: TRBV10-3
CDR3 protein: CAIRAWGELAWYNEQFF
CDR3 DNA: TGTGCCATCAGAGCTTGGGGTGAATTAGCGTGGTACAATGAGCAGTTCTTC

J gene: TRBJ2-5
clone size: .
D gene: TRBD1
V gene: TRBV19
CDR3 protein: CASSRTGERQETQYF
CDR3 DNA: TGTGCCAGTAGTAGAACAGGGGAACGACAAGAGACCCAGTACTTC

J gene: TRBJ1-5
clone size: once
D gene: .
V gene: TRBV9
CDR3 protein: CASSVEGNSNQPQHF
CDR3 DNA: TGTGCCAGCAGCGTAGAAGGGAATAGCAATCAGCCCCAGCATTTT

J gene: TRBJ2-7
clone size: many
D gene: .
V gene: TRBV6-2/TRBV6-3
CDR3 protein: CASSYWDEQYF
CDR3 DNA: TGTGCCAGCAGTTACTGGGACGAGCAGTACTTC

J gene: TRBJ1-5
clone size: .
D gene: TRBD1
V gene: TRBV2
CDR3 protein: CASRPTGEEPQHF
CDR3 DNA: TGTGCCAGCAGGCCGACAGGGGAAGAGCCCCAGCATTTT

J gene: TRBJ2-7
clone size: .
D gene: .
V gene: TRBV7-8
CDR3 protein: CASSLVGSGFSYEQYF
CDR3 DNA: TGTGCCAGCAGCTTAGTGGGATCAGGGTTCTCCTACGAGCAGTACTTC

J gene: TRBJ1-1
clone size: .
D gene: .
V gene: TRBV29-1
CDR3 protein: CSVIGEEAFF
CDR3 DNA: TGCAGCGTCATAGGGGAGGAAGCTTTCTTT

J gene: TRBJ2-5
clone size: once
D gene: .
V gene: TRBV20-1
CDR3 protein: CSARGGTVFGQTQYF
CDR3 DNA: TGCAGTGCTAGAGGGGGGACGGTGTTTGGCCAGACCCAGTACTTC

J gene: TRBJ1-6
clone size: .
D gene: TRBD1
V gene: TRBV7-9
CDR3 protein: CASSWTGLNSPLHF
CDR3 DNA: TGTGCCAGCAGCTGGACAGGGCTTAATTCACCCCTCCACTTT

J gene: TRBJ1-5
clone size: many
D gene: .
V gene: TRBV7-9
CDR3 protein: CASSLKVNQPQHF
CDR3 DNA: TGTGCCAGCAGCTTAAAAGTAAATCAGCCCCAGCATTTT

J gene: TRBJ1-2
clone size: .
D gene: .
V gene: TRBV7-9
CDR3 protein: CASSSSGTEDGYTF
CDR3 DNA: TGTGCCAGCAGCTCCTCCGGGACGGAGGACGGCTACACCTTC

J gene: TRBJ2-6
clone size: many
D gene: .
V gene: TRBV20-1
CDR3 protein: CSARFGGSGANVLTF
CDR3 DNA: TGCAGTGCTAGATTTGGGGGCTCTGGGGCCAACGTCCTGACTTTC

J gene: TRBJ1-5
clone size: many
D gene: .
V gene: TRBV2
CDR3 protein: CASSEGSTPNQPQHF
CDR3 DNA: TGTGCCAGCAGTGAAGGGTCGACCCCAAATCAGCCCCAGCATTTT

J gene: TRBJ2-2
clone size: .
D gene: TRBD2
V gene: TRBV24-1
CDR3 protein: CATSTRTSGVSGELFF
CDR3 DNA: TGTGCCACCAGCACCCGGACTAGCGGGGTGTCCGGGGAGCTGTTTTTT

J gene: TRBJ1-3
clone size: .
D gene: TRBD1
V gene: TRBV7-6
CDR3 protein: CASSRGQGAVGNTIYF
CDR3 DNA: TGTGCCAGCAGCCGCGGACAGGGGGCAGTTGGAAACACCATATATTTT

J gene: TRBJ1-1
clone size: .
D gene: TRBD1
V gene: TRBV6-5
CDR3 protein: CASSYPGQEAFF
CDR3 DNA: TGTGCCAGCAGTTACCCGGGACAGGAAGCTTTCTTT

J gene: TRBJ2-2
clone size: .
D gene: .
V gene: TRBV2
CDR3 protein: CASSVAVDSPTNTGELFF
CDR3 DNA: TGTGCCAGCAGTGTTGCGGTTGACTCCCCAACGAACACCGGGGAGCTGTTTTTT

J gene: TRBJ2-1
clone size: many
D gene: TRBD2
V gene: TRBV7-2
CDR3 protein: CASSPGTRIHEQFF
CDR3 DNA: TGTGCCAGCAGCCCGGGGACTAGAATCCATGAGCAGTTCTTC

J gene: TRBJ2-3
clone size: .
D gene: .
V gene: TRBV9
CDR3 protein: CASSVDGTSTDTQYF
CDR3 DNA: TGTGCCAGCAGCGTCGACGGGACTAGCACAGATACGCAGTATTTT

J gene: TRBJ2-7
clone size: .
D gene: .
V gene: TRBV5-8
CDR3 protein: CASSRARTYEQYF
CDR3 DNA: TGTGCCAGCAGCCGGGCTCGGACCTACGAGCAGTACTTC

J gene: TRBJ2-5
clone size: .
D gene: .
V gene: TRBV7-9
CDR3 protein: CASSPSRNQETQYF
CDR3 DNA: TGTGCCAGCAGCCCCTCAAGGAACCAAGAGACCCAGTACTTC

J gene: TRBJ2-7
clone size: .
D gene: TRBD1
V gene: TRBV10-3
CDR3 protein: CAISESGQGPYSYEQYF
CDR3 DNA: TGTGCCATCAGTGAGTCCGGACAGGGGCCCTACTCCTACGAGCAGTACTTC

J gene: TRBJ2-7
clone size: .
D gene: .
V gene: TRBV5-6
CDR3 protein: CASSLYFYSYSYEQYF
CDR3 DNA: TGTGCCAGCAGCTTGTACTTTTACTCATACTCCTACGAGCAGTACTTC

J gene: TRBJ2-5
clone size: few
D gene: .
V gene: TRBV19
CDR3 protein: CASSASRYQETQYF
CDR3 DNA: TGTGCCAGTAGCGCGTCGAGGTATCAAGAGACCCAGTACTTC

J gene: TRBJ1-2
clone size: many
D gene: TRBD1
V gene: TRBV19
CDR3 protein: CASRINRGRIYGYTF
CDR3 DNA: TGTGCCAGTAGAATTAACAGGGGGCGCATCTATGGCTACACCTTC

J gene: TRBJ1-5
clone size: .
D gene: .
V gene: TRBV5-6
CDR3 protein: CAGSLDGNQPQHF
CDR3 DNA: TGTGCCGGCAGCTTGGACGGCAATCAGCCCCAACATTTT

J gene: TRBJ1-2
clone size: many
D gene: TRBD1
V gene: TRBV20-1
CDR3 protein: CSAREGQGLVDGYTF
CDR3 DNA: TGCAGTGCTAGAGAGGGACAGGGGCTAGTTGATGGCTACACCTTC

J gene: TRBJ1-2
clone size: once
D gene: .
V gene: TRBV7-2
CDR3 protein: CASSLAGLYGYTF
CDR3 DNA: TGTGCCAGCAGCTTAGCGGGGCTCTATGGCTACACCTTC

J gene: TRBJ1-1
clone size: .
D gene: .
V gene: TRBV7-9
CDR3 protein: CASSFRRDTEAFF
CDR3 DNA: TGTGCCAGCAGCTTTAGGAGGGACACTGAAGCTTTCTTT

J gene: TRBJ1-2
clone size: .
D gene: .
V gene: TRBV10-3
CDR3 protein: CAIGRGVSDYGYTF
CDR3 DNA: TGTGCCATCGGCAGGGGAGTGAGTGACTATGGCTACACCTTC

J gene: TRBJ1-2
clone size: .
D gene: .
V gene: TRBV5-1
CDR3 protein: CASSSDPYGYTF
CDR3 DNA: TGCGCCAGCAGCTCTGACCCGTATGGCTACACCTTC

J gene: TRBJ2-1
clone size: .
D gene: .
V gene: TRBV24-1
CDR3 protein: CATEDYLYNEQFF
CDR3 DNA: TGTGCCACTGAGGACTATCTTTACAATGAGCAGTTCTTC

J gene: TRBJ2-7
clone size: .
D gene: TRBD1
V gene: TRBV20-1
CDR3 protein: CSARDRGQLYEQYF
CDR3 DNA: TGCAGCGCTAGAGATCGGGGACAGCTCTACGAGCAGTACTTC

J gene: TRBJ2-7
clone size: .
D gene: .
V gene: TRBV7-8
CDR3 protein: CASSPGGFQGGEQYF
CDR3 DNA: TGTGCCAGCAGCCCCGGTGGGTTCCAGGGTGGCGAGCAGTACTTC

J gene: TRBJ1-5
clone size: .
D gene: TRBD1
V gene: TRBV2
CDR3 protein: CASSLDRVNNQPQHF
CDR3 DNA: TGTGCCAGCAGTCTTGACAGGGTAAACAATCAGCCCCAGCATTTT

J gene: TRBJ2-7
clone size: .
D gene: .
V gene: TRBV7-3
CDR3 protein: CASSTNSGYEQYF
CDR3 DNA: TGTGCCAGCAGCACCAACTCAGGATACGAGCAGTACTTC

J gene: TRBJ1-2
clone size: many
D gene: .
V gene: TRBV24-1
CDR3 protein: CATSVTENYGYTF
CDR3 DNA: TGTGCCACCAGTGTGACAGAAAACTATGGCTACACCTTC

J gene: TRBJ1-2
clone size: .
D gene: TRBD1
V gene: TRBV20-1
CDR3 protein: CSASDLRTGSYGYTF
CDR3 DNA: TGCAGTGCTAGTGACCTAAGGACAGGAAGCTATGGCTACACCTTC

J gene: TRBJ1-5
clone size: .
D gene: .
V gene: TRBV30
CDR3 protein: CAWSVRWTAYQPQHF
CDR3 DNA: TGTGCCTGGAGTGTGAGGTGGACAGCTTATCAGCCCCAGCATTTT

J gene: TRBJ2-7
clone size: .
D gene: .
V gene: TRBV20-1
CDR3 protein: CSVFSGVEQYF
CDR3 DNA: TGCAGTGTTTTTTCCGGGGTCGAGCAGTACTTC

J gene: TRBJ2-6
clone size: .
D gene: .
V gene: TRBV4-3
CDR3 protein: CASSHLDRSSGANVLTF
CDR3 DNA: TGCGCCAGCAGCCACCTCGACAGAAGCTCTGGGGCCAACGTCCTGACTTTC

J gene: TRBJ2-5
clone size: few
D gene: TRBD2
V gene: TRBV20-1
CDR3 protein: CSARYERGVARYF
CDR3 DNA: TGCAGTGCTAGATACGAGCGGGGGGTTGCAAGGTACTTC

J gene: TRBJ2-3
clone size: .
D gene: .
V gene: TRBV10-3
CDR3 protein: CAISRQSTDTQYF
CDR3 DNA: TGTGCCATCAGTAGGCAGAGCACAGATACGCAGTATTTT

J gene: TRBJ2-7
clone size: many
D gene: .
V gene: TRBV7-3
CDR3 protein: CASSVGGTYEQYF
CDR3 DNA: TGTGCCAGCAGCGTTGGGGGCACGTACGAGCAGTACTTC

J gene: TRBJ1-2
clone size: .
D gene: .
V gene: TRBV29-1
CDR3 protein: CSVGGRDYGYTF
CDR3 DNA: TGCAGCGTCGGCGGGAGGGACTATGGCTACACCTTC

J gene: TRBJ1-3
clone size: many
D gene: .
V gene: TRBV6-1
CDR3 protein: CASSQLLGNTIYF
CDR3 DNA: TGTGCCAGCAGTCAGCTTCTGGGAAACACCATATATTTT

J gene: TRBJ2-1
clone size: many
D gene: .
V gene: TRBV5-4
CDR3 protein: CASSFLSGGNEQFF
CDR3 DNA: TGTGCCAGCAGCTTTTTATCGGGCGGCAATGAGCAGTTCTTC

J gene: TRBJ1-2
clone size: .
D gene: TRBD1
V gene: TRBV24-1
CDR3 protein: CATSDSDRGHGYTF
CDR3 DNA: TGTGCCACCAGTGATTCGGACAGGGGGCATGGCTACACCTTC